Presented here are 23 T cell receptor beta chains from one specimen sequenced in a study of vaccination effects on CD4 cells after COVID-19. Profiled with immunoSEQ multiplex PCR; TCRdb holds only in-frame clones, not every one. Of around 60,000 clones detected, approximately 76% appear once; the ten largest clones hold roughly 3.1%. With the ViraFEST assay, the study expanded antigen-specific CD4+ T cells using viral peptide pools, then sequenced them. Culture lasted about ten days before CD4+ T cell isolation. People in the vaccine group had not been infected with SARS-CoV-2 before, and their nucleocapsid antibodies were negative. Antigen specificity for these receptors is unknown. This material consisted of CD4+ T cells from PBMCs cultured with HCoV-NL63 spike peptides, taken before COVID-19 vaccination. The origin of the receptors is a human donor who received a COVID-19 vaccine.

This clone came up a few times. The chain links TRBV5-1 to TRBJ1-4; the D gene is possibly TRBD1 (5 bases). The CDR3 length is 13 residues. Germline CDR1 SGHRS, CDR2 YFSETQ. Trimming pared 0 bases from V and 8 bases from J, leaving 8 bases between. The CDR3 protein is CASSLGGPEKLFF. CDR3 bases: TGCGCCAGCAGCTTGGGGGGACCGGAAAAACTGTTTTTT. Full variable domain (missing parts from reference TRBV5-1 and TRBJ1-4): KAGVTQTPRYLIKTRGQQVTLSCSPISGHRSVSWYQQTPGQGLQFLFEYFSETQRNKGNFPGRFSGRQFSNSRSEMNVSTLELGDSALYLCASSLGGPEKLFFGSGTQLSVL.

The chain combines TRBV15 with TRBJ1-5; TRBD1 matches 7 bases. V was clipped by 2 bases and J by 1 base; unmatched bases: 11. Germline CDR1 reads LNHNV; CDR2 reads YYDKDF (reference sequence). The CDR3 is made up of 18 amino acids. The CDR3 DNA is TGTGCCACCAGCAGAAGTAACAGGGGTCTTCTGAGCAATCAGCCCCAGCATTTT. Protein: CATSRSNRGLLSNQPQHF. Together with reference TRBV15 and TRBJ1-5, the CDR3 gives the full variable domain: DAMVIQNPRYQVTQFGKPVTLSCSQTLNHNVMYWYQQKSSQAPKLLFHYYDKDFNNEADTPDNFQSRRPNTSFCFLDIRSPGLGDTAMYLCATSRSNRGLLSNQPQHFGDGTRLSIL.

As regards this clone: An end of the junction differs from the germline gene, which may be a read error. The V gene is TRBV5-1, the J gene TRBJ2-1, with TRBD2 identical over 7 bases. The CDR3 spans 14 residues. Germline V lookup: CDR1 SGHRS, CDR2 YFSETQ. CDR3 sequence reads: CASSWEAGEGTALF. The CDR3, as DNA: TGCGCCAGCAGCTGGGAGGCTGGGGAGGGCACGGCCCTCTTC.

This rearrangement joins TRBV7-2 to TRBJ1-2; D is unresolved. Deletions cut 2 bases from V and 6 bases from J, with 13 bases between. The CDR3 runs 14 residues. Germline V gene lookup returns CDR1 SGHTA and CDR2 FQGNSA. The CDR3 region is CASSLFVDNNGYTF. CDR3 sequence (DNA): TGTGCCAGCAGCTTATTTGTAGACAACAATGGCTACACCTTC.

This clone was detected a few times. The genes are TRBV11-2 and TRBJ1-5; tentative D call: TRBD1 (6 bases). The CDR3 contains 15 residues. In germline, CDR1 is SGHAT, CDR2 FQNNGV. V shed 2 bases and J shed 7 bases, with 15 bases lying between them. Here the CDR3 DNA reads TGTGCCAGCAGCTTAACTGGTGGGGGCGGGCAGCCCCAGCATTTT. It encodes CASSLTGGGGQPQHF.

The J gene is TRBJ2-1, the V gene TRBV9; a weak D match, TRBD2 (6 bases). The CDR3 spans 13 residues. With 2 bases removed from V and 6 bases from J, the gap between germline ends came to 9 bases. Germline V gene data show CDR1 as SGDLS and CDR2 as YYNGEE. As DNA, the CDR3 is TGTGCCAGCAGCGTCGCCGGGAGCAATGAGCAGTTCTTC. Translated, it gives CASSVAGSNEQFF.

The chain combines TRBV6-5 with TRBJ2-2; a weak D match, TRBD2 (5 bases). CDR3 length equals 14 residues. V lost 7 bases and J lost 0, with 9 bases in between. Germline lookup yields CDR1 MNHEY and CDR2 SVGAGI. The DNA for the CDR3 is TGTGCCAGCAAGCGGCTAGCGAACACCGGGGAGCTGTTTTTT. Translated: CASKRLANTGELFF.

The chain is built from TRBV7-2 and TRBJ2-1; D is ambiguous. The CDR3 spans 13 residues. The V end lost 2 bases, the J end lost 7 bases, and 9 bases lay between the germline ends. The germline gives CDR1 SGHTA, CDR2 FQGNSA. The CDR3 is CASSLKSWNEQFF. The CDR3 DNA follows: TGTGCCAGCAGCTTAAAGTCCTGGAATGAGCAGTTCTTC.

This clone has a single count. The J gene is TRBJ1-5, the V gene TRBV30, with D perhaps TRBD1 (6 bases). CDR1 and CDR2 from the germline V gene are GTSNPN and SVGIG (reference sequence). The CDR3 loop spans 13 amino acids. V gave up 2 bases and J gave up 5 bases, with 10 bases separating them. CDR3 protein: CAWSSGAHQPQHF. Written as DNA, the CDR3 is TGTGCCTGGAGTTCAGGGGCCCATCAGCCCCAGCATTTT.

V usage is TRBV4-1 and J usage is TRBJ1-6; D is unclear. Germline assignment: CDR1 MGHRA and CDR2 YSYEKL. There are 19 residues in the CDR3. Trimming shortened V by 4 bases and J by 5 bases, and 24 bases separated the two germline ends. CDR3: CASSRDRNWSAINNSPLHF. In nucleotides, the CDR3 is TGCGCCAGCAGCCGGGATAGGAATTGGTCGGCGATCAATAATTCACCCCTCCACTTT.

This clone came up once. Written as DNA, the CDR3 is TGTGCCAGCAGCGTAGAGCCCCGCGGGGAAGTAGCTGGAAACACCATATATTTT. This gives the protein CASSVEPRGEVAGNTIYF. The V and J genes are TRBV9 and TRBJ1-3, with no clear D. This CDR3 spans 18 amino acids. V gave up 0 bases and J gave up 2 bases, with 18 bases separating them. CDR1 is SGDLS and CDR2 is YYNGEE in the germline V gene.

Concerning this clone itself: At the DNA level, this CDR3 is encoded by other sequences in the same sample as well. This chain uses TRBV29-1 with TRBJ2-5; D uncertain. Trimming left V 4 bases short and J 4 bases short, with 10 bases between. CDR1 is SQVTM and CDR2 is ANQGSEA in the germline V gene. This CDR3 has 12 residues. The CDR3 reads CSVVSGSETQYF. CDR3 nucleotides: TGCAGCGTTGTGTCTGGGTCAGAGACCCAGTACTTC.

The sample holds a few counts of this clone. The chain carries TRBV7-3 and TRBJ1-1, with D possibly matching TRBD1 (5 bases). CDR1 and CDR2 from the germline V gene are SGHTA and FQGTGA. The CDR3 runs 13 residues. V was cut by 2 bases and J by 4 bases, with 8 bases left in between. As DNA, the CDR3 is TGTGCCAGCAGCTTATTGGGGGGCACTGAAGCTTTCTTT. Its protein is CASSLLGGTEAFF.

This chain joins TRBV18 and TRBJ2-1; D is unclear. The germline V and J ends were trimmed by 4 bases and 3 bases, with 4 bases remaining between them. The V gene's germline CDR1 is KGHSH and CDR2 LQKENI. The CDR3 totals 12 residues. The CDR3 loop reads CASSHNYNEQFF. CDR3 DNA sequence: TGTGCCAGCTCACACAACTACAATGAGCAGTTCTTC.

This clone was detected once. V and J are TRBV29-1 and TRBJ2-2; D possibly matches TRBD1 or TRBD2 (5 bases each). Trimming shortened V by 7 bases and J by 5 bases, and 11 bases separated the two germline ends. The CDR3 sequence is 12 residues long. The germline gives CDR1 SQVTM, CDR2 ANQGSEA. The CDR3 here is CSARWGTGELFF. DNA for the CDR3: TGCAGCGCTAGATGGGGGACCGGGGAGCTGTTTTTT.

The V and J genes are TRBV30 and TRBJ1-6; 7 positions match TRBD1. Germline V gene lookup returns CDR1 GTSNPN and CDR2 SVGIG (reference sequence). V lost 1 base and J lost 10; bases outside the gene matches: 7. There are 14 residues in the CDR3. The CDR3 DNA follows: TGTGCCTGGAGTGCAGGGGGGGTTCGGTCACCCCTCCACTTT. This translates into CAWSAGGVRSPLHF.

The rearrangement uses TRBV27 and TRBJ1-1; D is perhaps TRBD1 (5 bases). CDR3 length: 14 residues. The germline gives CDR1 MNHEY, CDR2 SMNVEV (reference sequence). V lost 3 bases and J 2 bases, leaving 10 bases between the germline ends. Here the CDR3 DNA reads TGTGCCAGCAGTTTTAAAGGGGCCAACACTGAAGCTTTCTTT. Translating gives CASSFKGANTEAFF.

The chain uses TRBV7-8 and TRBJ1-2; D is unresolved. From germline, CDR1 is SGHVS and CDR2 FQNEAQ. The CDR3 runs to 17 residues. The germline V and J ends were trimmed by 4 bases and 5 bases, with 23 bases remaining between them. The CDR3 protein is CASSSRSSRDMGYGYTF. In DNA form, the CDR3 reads TGTGCCAGCAGCTCAAGATCATCGAGGGATATGGGGTATGGCTACACCTTC.

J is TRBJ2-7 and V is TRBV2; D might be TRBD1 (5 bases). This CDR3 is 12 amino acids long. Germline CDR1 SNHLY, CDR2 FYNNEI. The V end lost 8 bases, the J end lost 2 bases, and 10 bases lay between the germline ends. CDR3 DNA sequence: TGTGCCAGCGGGGCGTCGGCCTACGAGCAGTACGTC. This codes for CASGASAYEQYV.

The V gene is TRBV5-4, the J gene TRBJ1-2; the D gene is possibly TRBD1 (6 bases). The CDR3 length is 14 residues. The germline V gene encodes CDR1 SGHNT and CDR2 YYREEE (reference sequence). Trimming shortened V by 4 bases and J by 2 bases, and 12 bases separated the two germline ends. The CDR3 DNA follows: TGTGCCAGCAGCCGGGAGGGGGGGAACTATGGCTACACCTTC. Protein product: CASSREGGNYGYTF.

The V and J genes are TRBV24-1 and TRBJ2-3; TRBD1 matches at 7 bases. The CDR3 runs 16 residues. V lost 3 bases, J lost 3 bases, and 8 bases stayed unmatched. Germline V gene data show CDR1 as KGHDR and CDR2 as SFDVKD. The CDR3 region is CATSDARQGITDTQYF. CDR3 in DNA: TGTGCCACCAGTGATGCCAGACAGGGTATAACAGATACGCAGTATTTT.

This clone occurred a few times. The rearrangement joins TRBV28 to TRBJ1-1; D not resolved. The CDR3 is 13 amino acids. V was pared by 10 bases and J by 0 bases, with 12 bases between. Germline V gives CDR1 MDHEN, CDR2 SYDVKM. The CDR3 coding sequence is TGTGCCACCTTAGAGGCTCTGAACACTGAAGCTTTCTTT. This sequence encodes CATLEALNTEAFF.

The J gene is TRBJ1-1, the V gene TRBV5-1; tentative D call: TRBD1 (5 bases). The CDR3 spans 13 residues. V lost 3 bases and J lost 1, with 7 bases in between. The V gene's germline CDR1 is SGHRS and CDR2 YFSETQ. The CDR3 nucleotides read TGCGCCAGCAGCTCCCAGGGGAACACTGAAGCTTTCTTT. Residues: CASSSQGNTEAFF.